A selection of T cell receptor beta chains follows, all from one sample in a study of OX40 agonist ivuxolimab in advanced cancers. TCRdb's table, derived via immunoSEQ multiplex PCR, lists solely in-frame clones and lacks some. The sample includes about 54,000 clones, 80% to 95% of them seen just once. This specimen was CD4+ or CD8+ T cells sorted from blood, taken in a trial of the OX40 agonist ivuxolimab. Receptors were obtained from an adult with an advanced solid tumor such as melanoma, head and neck, liver or kidney cancer. Both conserved end residues are part of each CDR3. A D gene is named only where the DNA matches it firmly. Not all rows give a size; the values are once, few, many and, for expanded clones, a class.

>TRBV6-6|TRBD1|15|TRBJ1-4|few
CASRRRTGFNEKLFF
TGTGCCAGCAGGCGCCGGACAGGGTTTAATGAAAAACTGTTTTTT
>TRBV7-9|TRBD1|14|TRBJ1-4|-
CASSLGTGLEKLFF
TGTGCCAGCAGCCTCGGGACAGGGCTTGAAAAACTGTTTTTT
>TRBV11-1|-|14|TRBJ1-1|-
CASSFQGRDTEAFF
TGTGCCAGCAGCTTTCAGGGCCGGGACACTGAAGCTTTCTTT
>TRBV5-4|-|13|TRBJ2-5|-
CASSSTGGETQYF
TGTGCCAGCAGCTCGACTGGGGGAGAGACCCAGTACTTC
>TRBV6-6|TRBD2|16|TRBJ2-1|-
CASSYDGRTNYNEQFF
TGTGCCAGCAGTTATGACGGGAGGACCAACTACAATGAGCAGTTCTTC
>TRBV7-9|-|12|TRBJ2-7|-
CASSLDYYEQYF
TGTGCCAGCAGCTTAGATTACTACGAGCAGTACTTC
>TRBV5-1|-|15|TRBJ1-3|-
CASSSDGLSGNTIYF
TGCGCCAGCAGTTCGGACGGTCTCTCTGGAAACACCATATATTTT
>TRBV6-5|-|14|TRBJ2-7|-
CASSFSGVLYEQYF
TGTGCCAGCAGTTTCTCGGGGGTCTTATACGAGCAGTACTTC
>TRBV6-1|TRBD1|15|TRBJ1-2|-
CASSRTGEGPYGYTF
TGTGCCAGCTCTAGGACAGGAGAAGGACCCTATGGCTACACCTTC
>TRBV9|-|11|TRBJ2-7|-
CASSAGDEQYF
TGTGCCAGCAGCGCAGGGGACGAGCAGTACTTC
>TRBV7-9|-|16|TRBJ2-1|-
CASSPRGAPSYNEQFF
TGTGCCAGCAGCCCTAGGGGGGCCCCCTCCTACAATGAGCAGTTCTTC
>TRBV5-4|-|16|TRBJ1-2|-
CASSPTRGDLNYGYTF
TGTGCCAGCAGCCCGACTCGAGGGGACCTTAACTATGGCTACACCTTC
>TRBV29-1|-|10|TRBJ2-5|-
CSVAQETQYF
TGCAGCGTTGCCCAAGAGACCCAGTACTTC
>TRBV7-6|-|16|TRBJ1-4|-
CASSFPLTGTNEKLFF
TGTGCCAGCAGCTTCCCCCTCACAGGAACTAATGAAAAACTGTTTTTT
>TRBV5-1|-|16|TRBJ2-1|-
CASSLGGGFSYNEQFF
TGCGCCAGCAGCTTGGGCGGCGGGTTCTCCTACAATGAGCAGTTCTTC
>TRBV6-6|-|14|TRBJ1-1|once
CASLRTVMNTEAFF
TGTGCCAGCCTTCGGACAGTTATGAACACTGAAGCTTTCTTT
>TRBV5-1|TRBD1|15|TRBJ2-3|-
CASSYRQGASDTQYF
TGCGCCAGCAGCTACCGACAGGGTGCGTCTGATACGCAGTATTTT
>TRBV11-1|-|13|TRBJ2-5|-
CASSFGQQETQYF
TGTGCCAGCAGCTTCGGACAGCAAGAGACCCAGTACTTC
>TRBV7-9|-|14|TRBJ1-2|-
CASSLEISPYGYTF
TGTGCCAGCAGCCTAGAGATAAGCCCCTATGGCTACACCTTC